The 16 T cell receptor beta chains listed next were all sequenced from one sample in a study of cytomegalovirus exposure and HLA in healthy donors. The study ran its PCR with 60 Vbeta and 13 Jbeta primers. TCRdb's table, derived via immunoSEQ multiplex PCR, lists solely in-frame clones and lacks some. This sample has about 110,000 clones, with around 73% found just once. Specimen: PBMCs. Receptor source: a woman in her thirties or forties in good health and CMV-seropositive.

J is TRBJ1-1 and V is TRBV7-6, with TRBD1 matching 9 bases. V shed 5 bases and J 3 bases; nucleotides not matched to a gene: 7. This CDR3 is 15 amino acids long. CDR1 is SGHVS, CDR2 FNYEAQ, per germline. Here the CDR3 reads CASSETRDRDTEAFF. CDR3 nucleotide sequence: TGTGCCAGCAGCGAAACCCGGGACAGGGACACTGAAGCTTTCTTT.

This chain links TRBV10-3 with TRBJ2-3; tentative D call: TRBD1 (6 bases). The germline CDR1 and CDR2 sequences are ENHRY and SYGVKD. This CDR3 has 15 amino acids. Deletions cut 5 bases from V and 3 bases from J, with 15 bases between. The CDR3 reads CAISWEGGFTDTQYF. Written as DNA, the CDR3 is TGTGCCATCAGTTGGGAAGGGGGATTTACAGATACGCAGTATTTT.

This chain connects TRBV4-1 to TRBJ1-6; TRBD1 matches 8 bases. V lost 1 base, J lost 19 bases, and 9 bases stayed unmatched. The CDR3 consists of 13 residues. In germline, CDR1 is MGHRA, CDR2 YSYEKL. CDR3 nucleotide sequence: TGCGCCAGCAGCCAAGTAGGGGACAGGACCTTACACTTT. Amino acids: CASSQVGDRTLHF.

The rearrangement links TRBV11-1 to TRBJ2-3; TRBD1 agrees at 7 bases. The CDR3 consists of 15 residues. Germline values: CDR1 SGHAT, CDR2 FQDESV (reference sequence). Trimming removed 3 bases from V and 1 base from J; junction bases left unmatched: 4. The CDR3 sequence: CASSFGQERTDTQYF. CDR3 DNA: TGTGCCAGCAGCTTCGGACAGGAGCGCACAGATACGCAGTATTTT.

The J gene is TRBJ2-7, the V gene TRBV18; 9 positions agree with TRBD1. Germline V gene lookup returns CDR1 KGHSH and CDR2 LQKENI. This CDR3 is built from 15 residues. V was clipped by 3 bases and J by 5 bases; unmatched bases: 8. CDR3 loop: CASSPRGQGNDEQYF. CDR3 bases: TGTGCCAGCTCACCTCGCGGACAGGGGAATGACGAGCAGTACTTC. Using reference TRBV18 and TRBJ2-7 for the parts outside the CDR3, the full variable domain is NAGVMQNPRHLVRRRGQEARLRCSPMKGHSHVYWYRQLPEEGLKFMVYLQKENIIDESGMPKERFSAEFPKEGPSILRIQQVVRGDSAAYFCASSPRGQGNDEQYFGPGTRLTVT.

The gene calls are TRBV15 and TRBJ1-1; TRBD1 is a possible D gene (5 bases). CDR1 is LNHNV, CDR2 YYDKDF, per germline (reference sequence). Between the trimmed V and J ends, which lost 5 bases and 5 bases, there was a span of 12 bases. There are 13 residues in the CDR3. CDR3 in amino acids: CATSEGRGTEAFF. The CDR3 DNA is TGTGCCACCAGCGAGGGGCGGGGTACTGAAGCTTTCTTT.

This clone was observed a handful of times. This chain joins TRBV27 and TRBJ2-5; D is possibly TRBD2 (7 bases). Deletions cut 4 bases from V and 5 bases from J, with 11 bases between. Germline CDR1 and CDR2: MNHEY and SMNVEV (reference sequence). CDR3 length: 13 residues. CDR3 residues: CASSSQGGETQYF. For the CDR3, the DNA is TGTGCCAGCAGTTCACAGGGAGGGGAGACCCAGTACTTC.

The chain couples TRBV7-9 to TRBJ2-1; 10 bases match TRBD2. Germline V gene data show CDR1 as SEHNR and CDR2 as FQNEAQ (reference sequence). J lost 8 bases, V lost 5 bases, and 9 bases had no gene match. The CDR3 is made up of 15 amino acids. As DNA, the CDR3 is TGTGCCAGCAGCCCAGACCTAGCGGGGGAGGATGAGCAGTTCTTC. This codes for CASSPDLAGEDEQFF. The variable domain in full, completed from reference TRBV7-9 and TRBJ2-1, reads DTGVSQNPRHKITKRGQNVTFRCDPISEHNRLYWYRQTLGQGPEFLTYFQNEAQLEKSRLLSDRFSAERPKGSFSTLEIQRTEQGDSAMYLCASSPDLAGEDEQFFGPGTRLTVL.

In nucleotides, the CDR3 is TGTGCCAGCAGCTTAGTCCCGACTAGCGTAGAGACCCAGTACTTC. It translates to CASSLVPTSVETQYF. The J gene is TRBJ2-5, the V gene TRBV7-8; 8 bases align to TRBD2. Germline CDR1 reads SGHVS; CDR2 reads FQNEAQ. The CDR3 sequence is 15 residues long. J lost 4 bases, V lost 1 base, and 5 bases had no gene match.

This chain connects TRBV19 to TRBJ1-5; D is possibly TRBD1 (6 bases). There are 15 residues in the CDR3. CDR1 and CDR2 from the germline V gene are LNHDA and SQIVND (reference sequence). Trimming removed 1 base at V and 6 bases at J, with 13 bases between. In DNA form, the CDR3 reads TGTGCCAGTAGTATAGGCTCAGGGGAGGGTCAGCCCCAGCATTTT. Amino acid sequence: CASSIGSGEGQPQHF.

The chain joins TRBV29-1 to TRBJ1-5, with D possibly being TRBD1 (6 bases). V was trimmed by 6 bases and J by 3 bases, leaving 15 bases between them. This CDR3 is 14 amino acids long. CDR1 is SQVTM, CDR2 ANQGSEA, per germline. CDR3 sequence: CSVAPGDTNQPQHF. The DNA for the CDR3 is TGCAGCGTAGCCCCCGGGGACACCAATCAGCCCCAGCATTTT.

The chain links TRBV11-2 to TRBJ1-2; D is perhaps TRBD1 (5 bases). The CDR3 contains 14 residues. Trimming shortened V by 4 bases and J by 4 bases, and 13 bases separated the two germline ends. CDR1 SGHAT and CDR2 FQNNGV come from the germline V gene. CDR3 in amino acids: CASSYGRASYGYTF. In nucleotides, the CDR3 is TGTGCCAGCAGCTACGGCAGGGCCAGCTATGGCTACACCTTC.

CDR3 DNA: TGTGCCAGCAGCCACGGGAAGGCGACCGGCCGTGGCTACACCTTC. This codes for CASSHGKATGRGYTF. This sequence joins TRBV14 and TRBJ1-2; D remains unclear. Germline loops: CDR1 SGHDN, CDR2 FVKESK. This CDR3 region has 15 residues. The V gene lost 3 bases and the J gene lost 7 bases, with 18 bases spanning the gap.

This sequence joins TRBV29-1 and TRBJ2-2, with 9 positions matching TRBD2. Trimming cost V 3 bases and J 4 bases; bases outside gene matches: 6. Looked up from germline, CDR1 is SQVTM and CDR2 is ANQGSEA. The CDR3 runs to 15 residues. As DNA, the CDR3 is TGCAGCGTTGAGAAGCGGGGGGCCATCACCGGGGAGCTGTTTTTT. Amino acid sequence: CSVEKRGAITGELFF.

The genes are TRBV29-1 and TRBJ2-7; D is unresolved. The CDR3 extends over 13 amino acids. The germline V gene encodes CDR1 SQVTM and CDR2 ANQGSEA. Trimming left V 4 bases short and J 6 bases short, with 16 bases between. The CDR3 nucleotides are TGCAGCGTTGCCGTCACCAGTGCCTCCGAGCAGTACTTC. Its translation is CSVAVTSASEQYF.

This chain joins TRBV9 and TRBJ2-2, with 12 nucleotides matching TRBD2. The length of the CDR3 is 16 residues. Germline-derived CDR1 and CDR2 are SGDLS and YYNGEE. V shed 0 bases, J shed 5 bases, and the junction held 2 bases outside the gene matches. CDR3 protein: CASSVGLAGVTGELFF. As DNA, the CDR3 is TGTGCCAGCAGCGTAGGACTAGCGGGGGTTACCGGGGAGCTGTTTTTT. Full variable domain (missing parts from reference TRBV9 and TRBJ2-2): DSGVTQTPKHLITATGQRVTLRCSPRSGDLSVYWYQQSLDQGLQFLIQYYNGEERAKGNILERFSAQQFPDLHSELNLSSLELGDSALYFCASSVGLAGVTGELFFGEGSRLTVL.